This is a list of T cell receptor beta chains from one sample in a study of blood T cell repertoires in COVID-19. Profiling relied on immunoSEQ multiplex PCR, and the TCRdb table lists in-frame clones only, not all of them. Of some 60,000 clones in the sample, almost 85% were seen once. Sequencing input: peripheral blood. The receptors here all came from a human donor in a cohort sampled during active COVID-19. CDR3s include the opening cysteine and the closing phenylalanine or tryptophan. D genes are given only for firm matches. Size tells how often a clone was seen (once, few, many) or the class of an expanded clone, and some rows leave it out.

V gene	clone size	D gene	J gene	CDR3 DNA	CDR3 protein
TRBV10-2	.	TRBD2	TRBJ2-7	TGCGCCAGCGGGGGAGGGCTCTCCTACGAGCAGTACTTC	CASGGGLSYEQYF
TRBV20-1	.	.	TRBJ1-2	TGCAGTGTTCGAGAGAGGGAGGGCTACACCTTC	CSVREREGYTF
TRBV6-5	.	.	TRBJ1-1	TGTGCCAGCAGTCAACAGGGCTTGAACACTGAAGCTTTCTTT	CASSQQGLNTEAFF
TRBV11-2	.	.	TRBJ2-7	TGTGCCAGCAGCTTAAGTTGGGGCAGGGTCGAGCAGTACTTC	CASSLSWGRVEQYF
TRBV19	.	.	TRBJ2-2	TGTGCCAGTAGTAGGCGGACCGGGGAGCTGTTTTTT	CASSRRTGELFF
TRBV11-2	.	.	TRBJ2-7	TGTGCCAGCAGCTGGGCCAGCTCCTACGAGCAGTACTTC	CASSWASSYEQYF
TRBV12-3/TRBV12-4	.	TRBD1	TRBJ1-2	TGTGCCAGCAGTCCAGCCAGGGGGGATAGCTACACCTTC	CASSPARGDSYTF
TRBV27	few	TRBD1	TRBJ2-7	TGTGCCAGCAGTTCCCAACAGGGGGCGCCCTACGAGCAGTACTTC	CASSSQQGAPYEQYF
TRBV5-6	.	TRBD2	TRBJ2-4	TGTGCCAGCAGGGGACGGGGGGAAAACATTCAGTACTTC	CASRGRGENIQYF
TRBV7-2	.	TRBD2	TRBJ2-3	TGTGCCAGCAGCTTCCGACTAGCGGGGGGACTCACAGATACGCAGTATTTT	CASSFRLAGGLTDTQYF
TRBV2	.	.	TRBJ1-5	TGTGCCAGCAGTCCCCAGGGGCCTCACAATCAGCCCCAGCATTTT	CASSPQGPHNQPQHF
TRBV11-3	.	TRBD1	TRBJ2-2	TGTGCCAGCAGCCCCCGACGACAGGGAGCCTTGAACACCGGGGAGCTGTTTTTT	CASSPRRQGALNTGELFF
TRBV5-8	.	TRBD1	TRBJ2-1	TGTGCCAGCACCCTTGGACAGGCTGACAATGAGCAGTTCTTC	CASTLGQADNEQFF
TRBV18	.	TRBD1	TRBJ2-2	TGTGCCAGCTCTGGACAGGGCCTCAACACCGGGGAGCTGTTTTTT	CASSGQGLNTGELFF
TRBV2	few	TRBD1	TRBJ2-2	TGTGCCAGCAGTGAAGCGTGGGACAGGGAGAACACCGGGGAGCTGTTTTTT	CASSEAWDRENTGELFF
TRBV5-8	.	TRBD1	TRBJ2-4	TGTGCCAGCAGCTTAAGGGGGCGGGACATTCAGTACTTC	CASSLRGRDIQYF
TRBV5-1	.	.	TRBJ2-7	TGCGCCAGCAGCTTGGCGTGGCAGGGGCGAAGTTCCGAGCAGTACTTC	CASSLAWQGRSSEQYF
TRBV27	.	.	TRBJ2-5	TGTGCCAGCAGTTTATACGGCCTCGGTGGGGGCGTAAGTCGAGAGACCCAGTACTTC	CASSLYGLGGGVSRETQYF
TRBV10-3	.	TRBD2	TRBJ2-3	TGTGCCATCAGTGAGCCCGCTAGCGGGGGCCCAAATACGCAGTATTTT	CAISEPASGGPNTQYF
TRBV7-2	.	.	TRBJ1-6	TGTGCCAGCAGCTTAGTTGGCGGTATAAGGTCACCCCTCCACTTT	CASSLVGGIRSPLHF
TRBV7-8	few	.	TRBJ1-1	TGTGCCAGCAGCTTAGCGCTGGGGCTTGGAGCTTTCTTT	CASSLALGLGAFF
TRBV11-2	.	TRBD2	TRBJ2-2	TGTGCCAGCAGCTTATCGCTAGCGGGGGGGAACACCGGGGAGCTGTTTTTT	CASSLSLAGGNTGELFF
TRBV5-1	.	.	TRBJ1-4	TGCGCCAGCAGCTTGGCGCGGGGCGGAGAAGAAAAACTGTTTTTT	CASSLARGGEEKLFF
TRBV27	.	.	TRBJ2-3	TGTGCCAGCAGTTTATCACCCGGGGGCACAGATACGCAGTATTTT	CASSLSPGGTDTQYF
TRBV5-1	.	.	TRBJ1-1	TGCGCCAGCAGCTGGTCAGGGGAATGGGGAGCTTTCTTT	CASSWSGEWGAFF
TRBV11-2	.	TRBD1	TRBJ2-7	TGTGCCAGCAGCCCGGACAGGGCAGCCTACGAGCAGTACTTC	CASSPDRAAYEQYF
TRBV9	few	TRBD2	TRBJ2-1	TGTGCCAGCAGCGTAGGGACTAGCGGATACCCTTACAATGAGCAGTTCTTC	CASSVGTSGYPYNEQFF
TRBV12-3/TRBV12-4	.	.	TRBJ2-7	TGTGCCAGCAGTTCTGGGACTCCTCTCGAGCAGTACTTC	CASSSGTPLEQYF
TRBV19	.	TRBD2	TRBJ2-7	TGTGCCAGTAGTGTACTAGCGGGGGGAGGCTACGAGCAGTACTTC	CASSVLAGGGYEQYF
TRBV7-9	.	TRBD1	TRBJ1-2	TGTGCCAGCAGCCGAGCCGGGACAGGGAGTCACTATGGCTACACCTTC	CASSRAGTGSHYGYTF
TRBV7-6	.	.	TRBJ1-5	TGTGCCAGCAGCCTAGGGCCCGGGTATCAGCCCCAGCATTTT	CASSLGPGYQPQHF
TRBV7-9	.	.	TRBJ2-7	TGTGCCAGCAGCTTACATTACGACAGACCTCCTAGGGATTACGAGCAGTACTTC	CASSLHYDRPPRDYEQYF